Below, 24 T cell receptor beta chains from the same sample are listed, as sequenced in a study of Ad26.COV2.S vaccination and SARS-CoV-2 variants. As to treatment: 15 to 20 received Ad26.COV2.S at low or high dose, single or two shots; five or six received placebo; per-sample allocation not given. Sample collection was performed on day 63 after the first vaccine or placebo injection. Data came from immunoSEQ multiplex PCR; TCRdb stores just in-frame clones and leaves some out. This table holds approximately 410,000 clones, 80% to 95% found once. The source was peripheral blood, collected in a trial of Ad26.COV2.S vaccine versus placebo. These receptors were collected from a person aged 18-60 years who received the Ad26.COV2.S COVID-19 vaccine or a placebo.

The chain joins TRBV9 to TRBJ1-2, with D possibly matching TRBD1 (5 bases). Germline V gives CDR1 SGDLS, CDR2 YYNGEE. This CDR3 is built from 15 residues. V dropped 0 bases and J dropped 4 bases, with 13 bases sitting between them. The CDR3 loop is CASSVAMGGTYGYTF. The DNA of the CDR3 is TGTGCCAGCAGCGTAGCTATGGGGGGGACCTATGGCTACACCTTC.

In this sample, this clone turned up a few times. The chain uses TRBV6-5 and TRBJ2-1, with TRBD2 identical over 8 bases. The CDR3 totals 15 residues. V was clipped by 3 bases and J by 3 bases; unmatched bases: 4. From germline, CDR1 is MNHEY and CDR2 SVGAGI. As DNA, the CDR3 is TGTGCCAGCAGTTATACAGCGGGGGTCTACAATGAGCAGTTCTTC. It is translated as CASSYTAGVYNEQFF.

The chain combines TRBV7-8 with TRBJ1-4; 10 bases agree with TRBD1. Germline CDR1 SGHVS, CDR2 FQNEAQ. After removal of 1 base from V and 10 bases from J, the junction contained 6 bases not matched to a gene. The CDR3 has 15 amino acids. The CDR3 sequence: CASSLDGTGVGKLFF. CDR3 coding DNA: TGTGCCAGCAGCTTAGATGGGACAGGGGTTGGAAAACTGTTTTTT.

The J gene is TRBJ2-7, the V gene TRBV6-2 or TRBV6-3; 9 nucleotides align to TRBD2. Unmatched junction bases numbered 6, after V lost 6 bases and J lost 0 bases. CDR1 is MNHEY, CDR2 SVGEGT, per germline. CDR3 length: 15 amino acids. CDR3 amino acids: CASSPSGTSSYEQYF. The CDR3 DNA reads as TGTGCCAGCAGCCCTAGCGGGACAAGCTCCTACGAGCAGTACTTC.

This clone was picked up one time. The CDR3 spells CASSFRTGQGTYEQYF. The CDR3 DNA reads as TGCGCCAGCAGCTTTCGCACGGGACAGGGGACCTACGAGCAGTACTTC. This sequence joins TRBV5-1 and TRBJ2-7, with TRBD1 matching 10 bases. Germline-derived CDR1 and CDR2 are SGHRS and YFSETQ. The V gene end was trimmed by 2 bases and the J gene end by 2 bases; junction bases not matched to a gene: 7. The CDR3 runs to 16 residues. Combining the CDR3 with reference TRBV5-1 and TRBJ2-7 gives the whole variable domain KAGVTQTPRYLIKTRGQQVTLSCSPISGHRSVSWYQQTPGQGLQFLFEYFSETQRNKGNFPGRFSGRQFSNSRSEMNVSTLELGDSALYLCASSFRTGQGTYEQYFGPGTRLTVT.

A few counts support this clone. The genes are TRBV5-1 and TRBJ2-2, with 10 bases identical to TRBD1. Germline-derived CDR1 and CDR2 are SGHRS and YFSETQ. Trimming at V came to 4 bases and at J to 6 bases, leaving 12 bases not matched to a gene. CDR3 size: 17 residues. This chain's CDR3 is CASSVPTWDRGPGELFF. CDR3 sequence (DNA): TGCGCCAGCAGCGTCCCCACCTGGGACAGGGGACCCGGGGAGCTGTTTTTT.

This rearrangement joins TRBV24-1 to TRBJ1-5, with D unresolved. Germline V lookup: CDR1 KGHDR, CDR2 SFDVKD. Trimming stripped 6 bases from V and 2 bases from J, with 4 bases between. The CDR3 runs to 12 residues. The CDR3 region has the DNA TGTGCCACCAGTCTGGGCAATCAGCCCCAGCATTTT. Translated: CATSLGNQPQHF.

The chain is built from TRBV19 and TRBJ2-1; 9 positions match TRBD1. Germline V gene data show CDR1 as LNHDA and CDR2 as SQIVND (reference sequence). There are 14 residues in the CDR3. V dropped 6 bases and J dropped 7; count of bases not matched to a gene: 7. The DNA of the CDR3 is TGTGCCAGTAGGGACCCGGGACAGGGTAATGAGCAGTTCTTC. As protein: CASRDPGQGNEQFF.

The chain uses TRBV6-4 and TRBJ2-1, with D possibly being TRBD2 (6 bases). Germline V gene data show CDR1 as MRHNA and CDR2 as SNTAGT. V was clipped by 2 bases and J by 0 bases, with 11 bases between them. CDR3 size: 16 residues. The CDR3 reads CASSDSGGASYNEQFF. In nucleotides, the CDR3 is TGTGCCAGCAGTGACAGCGGCGGGGCCTCCTACAATGAGCAGTTCTTC.

The chain couples TRBV2 to TRBJ2-2; 8 positions match TRBD2. With 2 bases clipped from V and 4 bases from J, the junction kept 3 bases outside the gene matches. Germline CDR1 and CDR2: SNHLY and FYNNEI. The CDR3 runs 15 residues. CDR3 nucleotide sequence: TGTGCCAGCAGTGAATGGACTAGCTTCACCGGGGAGCTGTTTTTT. As protein: CASSEWTSFTGELFF.

This chain links TRBV15 with TRBJ2-7; possible D gene TRBD1, 5 bases. The V end lost 1 base, the J end lost 2 bases, and 9 bases lay between the germline ends. Germline V gene data show CDR1 as LNHNV and CDR2 as YYDKDF (reference sequence). CDR3 length: 14 residues. The CDR3 DNA follows: TGTGCCACCAGCAGAGCCACAGGCCCCTACGAGCAGTACTTC. Its translation: CATSRATGPYEQYF.

The CDR3 region has the DNA TGTGCCAGCAGCGCCGGGACAGGGATTACCGGGGAGCTGTTTTTT. This encodes CASSAGTGITGELFF. The J gene is TRBJ2-2, the V gene TRBV11-2; 9 bases align to TRBD1. The V gene's germline CDR1 is SGHAT and CDR2 FQNNGV. J lost 5 bases, V lost 5 bases, and 6 bases had no gene match. This CDR3 contains 15 residues.

The rearrangement links TRBV7-8 to TRBJ2-1; perhaps D is TRBD1 or TRBD2 (6 bases each). Trimming took off 1 base at V and 1 base at J, with 29 bases between the two ends. Germline assignment: CDR1 SGHVS and CDR2 FQNEAQ. The CDR3 runs to 22 residues. Here the CDR3 reads CASSLGGGTRQGRSHSYNEQFF. CDR3 nucleotide sequence: TGTGCCAGCAGCTTAGGTGGGGGGACACGCCAAGGTCGGTCTCATTCCTACAATGAGCAGTTCTTC.

The rearrangement uses TRBV29-1 and TRBJ2-1; 8 nucleotides agree with TRBD1. V gave up 5 bases and J gave up 8 bases; unmatched junction bases: 8. The CDR3 contains 13 residues. Germline V CDR1 and CDR2: SQVTM, ANQGSEA. For the CDR3, the DNA is TGCAGCGTTAGGCAGGGGGCGGTGGATGAGCAGTTCTTC. Encoded protein: CSVRQGAVDEQFF.

V is TRBV5-1 and J is TRBJ2-7; either TRBD1 or TRBD2 may supply D (5 bases each). Trimming took 7 bases from V and 3 from J, leaving 17 bases between them. The CDR3 runs 14 residues. CDR1 and CDR2 from the germline V gene are SGHRS and YFSETQ. CDR3 nucleotides: TGCGCCAGCTCCGCCTGGGACGGACGCTACGAGCAGTACTTC. The encoded protein is CASSAWDGRYEQYF.

The J gene is TRBJ1-5, the V gene TRBV5-1, with D possibly matching TRBD1 (5 bases). V dropped 4 bases and J dropped 4 bases, with 9 bases sitting between them. This CDR3 spans 13 amino acids. Germline V lookup: CDR1 SGHRS, CDR2 YFSETQ. This CDR3 is CASSQEGNQPQHF. The CDR3 bases are TGCGCCAGCAGCCAAGAGGGGAATCAGCCCCAGCATTTT.

The chain carries TRBV5-5 and TRBJ2-3, with D possibly called TRBD1 or TRBD2 (5 bases each). There are 15 residues in the CDR3. V was clipped by 0 bases and J by 2 bases, with 10 bases between them. CDR1 SGHKS and CDR2 YYEKEE come from the germline V gene (reference sequence). The CDR3 here is CASSLAGGTTDTQYF. The CDR3 region has the DNA TGTGCCAGCAGCTTGGCTGGGGGAACCACAGATACGCAGTATTTT.

This chain connects TRBV10-2 to TRBJ2-1, with no clear D. Between the trimmed V and J ends, which lost 2 bases and 6 bases, there was a span of 5 bases. The germline V gene encodes CDR1 WSHSY and CDR2 SAAADI. The CDR3 extends over 12 amino acids. The CDR3, as DNA: TGCGCCAGCAGTGAGCCGTTCAATGAGCAGTTCTTC. Amino acid sequence: CASSEPFNEQFF.

V is TRBV29-1 and J is TRBJ2-1; possible D gene TRBD2, 6 bases. Germline V gene sequence: CDR1 SQVTM, CDR2 ANQGSEA. V dropped 6 bases and J dropped 0 bases, with 12 bases sitting between them. The CDR3 covers 14 residues. CDR3 sequence: CSVEGLFSYNEQFF. The CDR3, as DNA: TGCAGCGTCGAGGGACTCTTCTCCTACAATGAGCAGTTCTTC.

The chain carries TRBV30 and TRBJ1-2, with D possibly being TRBD1 (6 bases). V was clipped by 0 bases and J by 6 bases, with 20 bases between them. The CDR3 loop spans 16 amino acids. CDR1 is GTSNPN, CDR2 SVGIG, per germline (reference sequence). The CDR3 spells CAWSVSRGARGDGYTF. The CDR3 coding sequence is TGTGCCTGGAGTGTAAGCCGGGGGGCGCGGGGGGATGGCTACACCTTC.

V usage is TRBV7-2 and J usage is TRBJ1-1; D gene unclear. The CDR3 runs to 12 residues. Trimming pared 7 bases from V and 0 bases from J, leaving 6 bases between. Germline CDR1 reads SGHTA; CDR2 reads FQGNSA. The CDR3: CASILVNTEAFF. For the CDR3, the DNA is TGTGCCAGCATTCTGGTGAACACTGAAGCTTTCTTT.

DNA for the CDR3: TGTGCCAGCAGCGTAGTCTTTTCCCGGGTGGATGAGCAGTTCTTC. As protein: CASSVVFSRVDEQFF. The rearrangement uses TRBV9 and TRBJ2-1; no clear D. The CDR3 consists of 15 residues. Trimming shortened V by 0 bases and J by 8 bases, and 15 bases separated the two germline ends. The germline gives CDR1 SGDLS, CDR2 YYNGEE.

The chain joins TRBV10-1 to TRBJ1-1; D is unclear. Germline lookup yields CDR1 WNHNN and CDR2 SYGVQD (reference sequence). The CDR3 runs 13 residues. Trimming took 3 bases from V and 1 from J, leaving 6 bases between them. The CDR3: CASSEAPNTEAFF. The CDR3 DNA reads TGCGCCAGCAGTGAAGCCCCGAACACTGAAGCTTTCTTT.

A few counts support this clone. This chain's CDR3 is CASSLFRGYSNQPQHF. Here the CDR3 DNA reads TGTGCCAGCAGCTTGTTTAGAGGTTATAGCAATCAGCCCCAGCATTTT. This chain links TRBV5-8 with TRBJ1-5; no clear D. The CDR3 has 16 amino acids. Per the germline V gene, CDR1 is SGHTS and CDR2 is YDEGEE. V gave up 1 base and J gave up 0 bases, with 11 bases separating them.